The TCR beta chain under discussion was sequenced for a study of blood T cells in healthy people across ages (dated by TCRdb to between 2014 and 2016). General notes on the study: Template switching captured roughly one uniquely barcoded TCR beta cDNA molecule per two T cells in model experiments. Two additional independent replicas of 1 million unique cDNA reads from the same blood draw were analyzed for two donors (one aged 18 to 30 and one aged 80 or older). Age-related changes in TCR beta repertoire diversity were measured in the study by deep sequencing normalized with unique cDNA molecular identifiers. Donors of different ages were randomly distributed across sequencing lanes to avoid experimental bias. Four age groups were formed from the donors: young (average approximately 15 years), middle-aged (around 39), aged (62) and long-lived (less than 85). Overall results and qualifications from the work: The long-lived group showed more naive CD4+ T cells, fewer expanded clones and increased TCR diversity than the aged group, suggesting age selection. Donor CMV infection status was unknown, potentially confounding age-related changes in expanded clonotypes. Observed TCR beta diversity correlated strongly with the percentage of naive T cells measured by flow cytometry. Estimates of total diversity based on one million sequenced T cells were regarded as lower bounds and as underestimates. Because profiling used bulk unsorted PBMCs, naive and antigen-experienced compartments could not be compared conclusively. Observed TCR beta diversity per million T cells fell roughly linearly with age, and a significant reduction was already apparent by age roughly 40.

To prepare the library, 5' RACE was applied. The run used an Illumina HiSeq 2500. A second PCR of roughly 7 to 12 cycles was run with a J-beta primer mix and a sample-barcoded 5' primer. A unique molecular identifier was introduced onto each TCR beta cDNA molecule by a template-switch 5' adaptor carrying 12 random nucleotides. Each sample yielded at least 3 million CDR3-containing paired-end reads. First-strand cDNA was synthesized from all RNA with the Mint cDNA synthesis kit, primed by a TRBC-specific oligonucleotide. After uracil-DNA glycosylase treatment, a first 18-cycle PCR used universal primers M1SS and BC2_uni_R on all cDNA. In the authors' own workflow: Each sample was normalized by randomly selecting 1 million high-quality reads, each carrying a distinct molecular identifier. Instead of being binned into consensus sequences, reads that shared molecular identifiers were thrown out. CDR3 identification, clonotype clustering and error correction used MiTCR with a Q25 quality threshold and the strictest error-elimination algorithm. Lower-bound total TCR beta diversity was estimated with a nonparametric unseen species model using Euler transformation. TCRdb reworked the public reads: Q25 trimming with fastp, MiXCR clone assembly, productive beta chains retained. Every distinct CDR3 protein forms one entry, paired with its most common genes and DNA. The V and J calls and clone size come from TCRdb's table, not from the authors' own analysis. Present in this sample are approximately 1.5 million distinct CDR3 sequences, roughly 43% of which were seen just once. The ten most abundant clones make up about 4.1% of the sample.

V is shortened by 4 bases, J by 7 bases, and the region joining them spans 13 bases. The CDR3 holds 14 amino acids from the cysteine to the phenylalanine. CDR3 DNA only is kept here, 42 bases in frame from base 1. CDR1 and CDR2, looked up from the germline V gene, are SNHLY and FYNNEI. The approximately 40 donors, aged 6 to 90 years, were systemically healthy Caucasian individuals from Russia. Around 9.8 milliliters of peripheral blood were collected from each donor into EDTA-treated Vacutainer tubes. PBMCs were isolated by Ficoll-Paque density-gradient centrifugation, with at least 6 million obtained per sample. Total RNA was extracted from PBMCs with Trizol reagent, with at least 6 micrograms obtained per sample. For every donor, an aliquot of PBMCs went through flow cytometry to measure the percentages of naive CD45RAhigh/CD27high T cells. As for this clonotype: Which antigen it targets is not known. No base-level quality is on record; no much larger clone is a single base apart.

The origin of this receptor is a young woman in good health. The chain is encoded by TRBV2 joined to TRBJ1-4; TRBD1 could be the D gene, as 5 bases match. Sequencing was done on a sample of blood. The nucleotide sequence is TGTGCCAGCAGTGGAGCAGTGAGGGGTGAAAAACTGTTTTTT. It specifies CASSGAVRGEKLFF.